This record concerns one T cell receptor beta chain sequence. The antigen remains undetermined. The data originate from a study of T-cell reconstitution after alpha-beta-depleted transplantation in children. Whole-study findings and limits: Where alpha-beta T cells came from about two months after transplant was reportedly several hundred expanded graft clones. A year post-transplant, T-cell counts and diversity derived mostly from newly produced T cells. Some patients showed high day-60 TCRbeta diversity, which derived from surviving recipient T cells and thymic progenitors.

Unique molecular identifiers were used to barcode this TCRbeta library. One entry per CDR3 protein results from TCRdb running MiXCR on the PCR reads. The data hold approximately 980,000 distinct CDR3 sequences, with 25% to 35% observed a single time. The V gene lost 5 bases and the J gene lost 1 base, with 19 bases spanning the gap. The germline CDR1 and CDR2 sequences are SGHAT and FQNNGV. The CDR3 is 17 residues long. The receptor comes from a boy under two years old who had a stem cell transplant for SCID, so the T cells may come from the graft donor. The sample in question was PBMCs, mostly from graft donor cells, obtained 360 days after TCRalphabeta/CD19-depleted stem cell transplant. The chain couples TRBV11-2 to TRBJ2-3, with D perhaps being TRBD1 or TRBD2 (5 bases each). The CDR3 protein is CASSPLRGDRRTDTQYF. For the CDR3, the DNA is TGTGCCAGCAGCCCCCTCCGGGGCGATAGACGCACAGATACGCAGTATTTT.